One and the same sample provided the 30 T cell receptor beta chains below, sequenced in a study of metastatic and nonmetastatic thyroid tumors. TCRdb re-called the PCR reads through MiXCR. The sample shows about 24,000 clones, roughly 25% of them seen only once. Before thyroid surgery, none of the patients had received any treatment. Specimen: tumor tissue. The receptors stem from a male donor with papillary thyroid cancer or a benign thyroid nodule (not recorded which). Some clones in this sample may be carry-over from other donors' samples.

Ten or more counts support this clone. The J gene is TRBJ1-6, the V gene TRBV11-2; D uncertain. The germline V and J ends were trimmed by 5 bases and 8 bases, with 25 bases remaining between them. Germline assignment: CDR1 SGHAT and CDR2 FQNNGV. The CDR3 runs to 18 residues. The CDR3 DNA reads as TGTGCCAGCAGCCGACGGGGAAGGGCGACACTGATCGATTCACCCCTCCACTTT. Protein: CASSRRGRATLIDSPLHF.

The CDR3, as DNA: TGTGCCAGCAGTTATTACCTCCCCGCCGGGACAGGGGCTACGCGCAGTTACGAGCAGTACTTC. This sequence encodes CASSYYLPAGTGATRSYEQYF. The V gene is TRBV6-9, the J gene TRBJ2-7, with 10 positions matching TRBD1. This CDR3 has 21 residues. J lost 4 bases, V lost 1 base, and 22 bases had no gene match. The germline CDR1 and CDR2 sequences are MNHGY and SVAAGI.

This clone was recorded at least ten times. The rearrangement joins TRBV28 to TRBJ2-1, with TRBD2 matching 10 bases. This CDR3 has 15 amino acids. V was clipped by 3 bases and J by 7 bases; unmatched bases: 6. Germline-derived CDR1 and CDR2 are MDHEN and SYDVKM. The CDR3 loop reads CASSFLAGVGNEQFF. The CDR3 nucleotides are TGTGCCAGCAGTTTCCTAGCGGGAGTCGGGAATGAGCAGTTCTTC.

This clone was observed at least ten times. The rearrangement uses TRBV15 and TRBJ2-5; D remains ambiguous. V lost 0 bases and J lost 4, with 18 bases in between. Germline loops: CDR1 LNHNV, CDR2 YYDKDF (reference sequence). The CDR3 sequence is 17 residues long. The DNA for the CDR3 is TGTGCCACCAGCAGAGATCGGGCACTTCGATGGAGAGAGACCCAGTACTTC. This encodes CATSRDRALRWRETQYF.

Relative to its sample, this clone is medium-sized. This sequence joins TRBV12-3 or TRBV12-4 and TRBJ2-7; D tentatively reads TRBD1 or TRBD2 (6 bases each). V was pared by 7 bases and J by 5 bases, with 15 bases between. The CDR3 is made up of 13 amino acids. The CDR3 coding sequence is TGTGCCAGCACCCCTGGGGGGCGGGACGAGCAGTACTTC. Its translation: CASTPGGRDEQYF.

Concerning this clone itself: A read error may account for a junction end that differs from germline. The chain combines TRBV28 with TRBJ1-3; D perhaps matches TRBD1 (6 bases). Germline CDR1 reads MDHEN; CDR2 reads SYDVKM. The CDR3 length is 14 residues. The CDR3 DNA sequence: TGTGCCAGTAGTTTGTACAGGGCGCAGGACACCATATATTTT. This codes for CASSLYRAQDTIYF. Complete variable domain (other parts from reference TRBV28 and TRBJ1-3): DVKVTQSSRYLVKRTGEKVFLECVQDMDHENMFWYRQDPGLGLRLIYFSYDVKMKEKGDIPEGYSVSREKKERFSLILESASTNQTSMYLCASSLYRAQDTIYFGEGSWLTVV.

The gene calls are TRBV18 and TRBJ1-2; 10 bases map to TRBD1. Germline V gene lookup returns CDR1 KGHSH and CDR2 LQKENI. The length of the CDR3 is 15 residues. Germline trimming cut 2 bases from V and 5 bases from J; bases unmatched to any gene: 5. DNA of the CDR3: TGTGCCAGCTCACCATCCTTGGGACAGGGGTATGGCTACACCTTC. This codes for CASSPSLGQGYGYTF.

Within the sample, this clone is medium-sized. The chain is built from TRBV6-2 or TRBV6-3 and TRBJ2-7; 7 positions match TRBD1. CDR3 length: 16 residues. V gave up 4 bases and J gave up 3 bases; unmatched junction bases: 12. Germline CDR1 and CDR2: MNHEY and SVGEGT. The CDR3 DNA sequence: TGTGCCAGCAGTTCCCCTTCGACAGGGCCCGGCTACGAGCAGTACTTC. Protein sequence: CASSSPSTGPGYEQYF.

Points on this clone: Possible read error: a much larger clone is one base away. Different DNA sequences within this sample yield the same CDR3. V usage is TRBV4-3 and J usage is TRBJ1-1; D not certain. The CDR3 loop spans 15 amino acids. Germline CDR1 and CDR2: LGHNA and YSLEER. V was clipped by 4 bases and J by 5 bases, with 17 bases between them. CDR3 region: CASSPSPGVRTEAFF. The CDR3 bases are TGCGCCAGCAGCCCCTCCCCGGGTGTTCGGACTGAAGCTTTCTTT.

The CDR3 DNA is TGCGCCAGCAGCCAAGAGGGGGCGCGGGGCTACACCTTC. Translated: CASSQEGARGYTF. The chain couples TRBV5-1 to TRBJ1-2, with 7 bases that match TRBD1. The V segment lost 4 bases and the J segment 8 bases; nucleotides outside the gene matches: 8. This CDR3 spans 13 amino acids. Germline lookup yields CDR1 SGHRS and CDR2 YFSETQ.

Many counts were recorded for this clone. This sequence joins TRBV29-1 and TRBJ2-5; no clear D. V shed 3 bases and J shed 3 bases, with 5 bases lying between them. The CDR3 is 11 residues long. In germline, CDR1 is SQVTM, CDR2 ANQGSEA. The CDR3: CSVDWKETQYF. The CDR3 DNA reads TGCAGCGTTGACTGGAAAGAGACCCAGTACTTC. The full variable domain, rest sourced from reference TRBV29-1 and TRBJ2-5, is SAVISQKPSRDICQRGTSLTIQCQVDSQVTMMFWYRQQPGQSLTLIATANQGSEATYESGFVIDKFPISRPNLTFSTLTVSNMSPEDSSIYLCSVDWKETQYFGPGTRLLVL.

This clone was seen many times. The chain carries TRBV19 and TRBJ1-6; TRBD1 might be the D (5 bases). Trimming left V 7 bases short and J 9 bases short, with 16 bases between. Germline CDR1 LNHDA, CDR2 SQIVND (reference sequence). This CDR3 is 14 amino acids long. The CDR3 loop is CASNADSAISPLHF. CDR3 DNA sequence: TGTGCCAGTAACGCTGACAGCGCCATTTCACCCCTCCACTTT.

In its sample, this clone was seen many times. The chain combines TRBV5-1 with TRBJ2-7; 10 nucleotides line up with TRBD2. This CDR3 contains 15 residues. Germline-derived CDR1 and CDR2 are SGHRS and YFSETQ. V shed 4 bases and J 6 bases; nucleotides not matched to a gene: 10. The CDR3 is CASSLGGTSVSEQYF. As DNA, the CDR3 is TGCGCCAGCAGCCTGGGGGGGACTAGCGTGAGCGAGCAGTACTTC.

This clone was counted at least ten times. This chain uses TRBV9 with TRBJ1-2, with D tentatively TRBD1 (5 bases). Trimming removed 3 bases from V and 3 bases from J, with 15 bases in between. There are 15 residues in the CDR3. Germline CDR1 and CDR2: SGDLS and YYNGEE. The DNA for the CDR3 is TGTGCCAGCAGCGGAACATGGGGGGGAGACTATGGCTACACCTTC. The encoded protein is CASSGTWGGDYGYTF.

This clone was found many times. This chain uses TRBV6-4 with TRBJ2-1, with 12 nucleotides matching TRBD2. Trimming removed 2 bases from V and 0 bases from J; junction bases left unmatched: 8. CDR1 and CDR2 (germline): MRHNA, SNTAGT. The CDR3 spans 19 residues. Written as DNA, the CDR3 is TGTGCCAGCAGTGACCCACTAGCGGGAGGAAGGAGCTCCTACAATGAGCAGTTCTTC. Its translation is CASSDPLAGGRSSYNEQFF.

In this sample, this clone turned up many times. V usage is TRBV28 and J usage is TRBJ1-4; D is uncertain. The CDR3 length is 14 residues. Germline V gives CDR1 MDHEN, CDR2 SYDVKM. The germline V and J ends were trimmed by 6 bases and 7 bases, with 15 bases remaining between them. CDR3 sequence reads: CASRYGEQSEKLFF. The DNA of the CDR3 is TGTGCCAGCAGGTATGGTGAACAGAGTGAAAAACTGTTTTTT. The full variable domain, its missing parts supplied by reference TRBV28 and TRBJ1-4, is DVKVTQSSRYLVKRTGEKVFLECVQDMDHENMFWYRQDPGLGLRLIYFSYDVKMKEKGDIPEGYSVSREKKERFSLILESASTNQTSMYLCASRYGEQSEKLFFGSGTQLSVL.

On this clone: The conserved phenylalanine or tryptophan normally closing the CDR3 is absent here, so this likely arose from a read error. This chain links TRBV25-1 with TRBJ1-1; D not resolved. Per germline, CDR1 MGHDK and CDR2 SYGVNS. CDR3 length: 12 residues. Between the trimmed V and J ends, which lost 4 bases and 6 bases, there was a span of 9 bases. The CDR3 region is CASSGALAEAFS. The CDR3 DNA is TGTGCCAGCAGTGGGGCTCTCGCTGAAGCTTTCTCT.

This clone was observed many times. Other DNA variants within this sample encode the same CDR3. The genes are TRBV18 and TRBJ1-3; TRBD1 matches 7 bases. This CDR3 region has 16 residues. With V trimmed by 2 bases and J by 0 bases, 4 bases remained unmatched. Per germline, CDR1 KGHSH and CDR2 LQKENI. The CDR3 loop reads CASSPYGTASGNTIYF. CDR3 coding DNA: TGTGCCAGCTCACCATATGGGACAGCCTCTGGAAACACCATATATTTT.

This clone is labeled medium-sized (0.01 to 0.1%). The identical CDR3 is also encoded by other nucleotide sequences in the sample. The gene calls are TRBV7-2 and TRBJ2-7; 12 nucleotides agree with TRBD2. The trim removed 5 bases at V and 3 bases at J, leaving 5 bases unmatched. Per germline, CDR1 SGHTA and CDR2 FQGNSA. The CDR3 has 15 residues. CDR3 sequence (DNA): TGTGCCAGCAGCCCCCTAGCGGGAGGGCACTACGAGCAGTACTTC. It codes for CASSPLAGGHYEQYF.

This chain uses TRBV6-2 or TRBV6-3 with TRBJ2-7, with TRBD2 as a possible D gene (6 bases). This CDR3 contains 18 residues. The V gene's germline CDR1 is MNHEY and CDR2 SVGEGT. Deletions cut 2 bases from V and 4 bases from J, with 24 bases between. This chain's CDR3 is CASSYHRPRGDGRYEQYF. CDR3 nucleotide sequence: TGTGCCAGCAGTTACCACCGTCCTAGGGGAGACGGGAGATACGAGCAGTACTTC.

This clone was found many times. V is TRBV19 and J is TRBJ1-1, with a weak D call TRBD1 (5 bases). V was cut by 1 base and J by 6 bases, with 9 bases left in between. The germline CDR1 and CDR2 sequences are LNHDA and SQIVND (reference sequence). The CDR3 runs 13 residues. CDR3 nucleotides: TGTGCCAGTAGTATAGTGGACAAACCTGAAGCTTTCTTT. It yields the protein CASSIVDKPEAFF. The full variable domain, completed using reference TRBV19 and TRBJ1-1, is DGGITQSPKYLFRKEGQNVTLSCEQNLNHDAMYWYRQDPGQGLRLIYYSQIVNDFQKGDIAEGYSVSREKKESFPLTVTSAQKNPTAFYLCASSIVDKPEAFFGQGTRLTVV.

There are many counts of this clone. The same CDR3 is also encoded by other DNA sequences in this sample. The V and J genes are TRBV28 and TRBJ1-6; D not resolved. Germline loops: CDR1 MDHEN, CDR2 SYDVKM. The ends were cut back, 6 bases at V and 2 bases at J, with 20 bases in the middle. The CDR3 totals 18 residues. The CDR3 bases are TGTGCCAGCAGCCCCGCCGGGGAATTGGGAGCCTATAATTCACCCCTCCACTTT. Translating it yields CASSPAGELGAYNSPLHF.

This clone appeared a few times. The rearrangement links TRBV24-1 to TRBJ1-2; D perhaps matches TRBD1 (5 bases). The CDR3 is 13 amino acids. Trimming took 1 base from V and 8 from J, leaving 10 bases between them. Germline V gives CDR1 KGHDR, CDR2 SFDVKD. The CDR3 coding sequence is TGTGCCACCAGTGATTTACAGGTAGGGGGCTACACCTTC. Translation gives CATSDLQVGGYTF.

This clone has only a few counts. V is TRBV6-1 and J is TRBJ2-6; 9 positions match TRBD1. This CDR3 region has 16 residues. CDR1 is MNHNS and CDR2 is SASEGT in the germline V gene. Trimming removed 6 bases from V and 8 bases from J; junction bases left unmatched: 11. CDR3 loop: CASSPGQGSVSNVLTF. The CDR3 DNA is TGTGCCAGCAGCCCGGGACAGGGATCTGTGTCCAACGTCCTGACTTTC.

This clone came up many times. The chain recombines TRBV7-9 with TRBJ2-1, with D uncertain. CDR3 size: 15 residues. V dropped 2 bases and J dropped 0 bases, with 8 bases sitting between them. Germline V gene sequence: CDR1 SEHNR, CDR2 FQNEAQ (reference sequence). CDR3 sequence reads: CASSLYHSSYNEQFF. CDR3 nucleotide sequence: TGTGCCAGCAGCTTATACCACAGCTCCTACAATGAGCAGTTCTTC.

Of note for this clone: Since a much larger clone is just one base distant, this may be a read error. As DNA, the CDR3 is TGCGCCAGCGAAGCCACGGGCACGGACACCGGGGAGCCGTTTTTT. The encoded protein is CASEATGTDTGEPFF. The chain links TRBV5-1 to TRBJ2-2; D is perhaps TRBD1 or TRBD2 (5 bases each). The CDR3 spans 15 residues. Germline V lookup: CDR1 SGHRS, CDR2 YFSETQ.

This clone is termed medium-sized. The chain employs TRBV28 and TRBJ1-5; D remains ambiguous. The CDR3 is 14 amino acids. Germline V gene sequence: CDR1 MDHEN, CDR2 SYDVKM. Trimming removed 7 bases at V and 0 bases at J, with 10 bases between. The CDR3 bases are TGTGCCAGCAAGGAACGGTATAGCAATCAGCCCCAGCATTTT. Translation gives CASKERYSNQPQHF.

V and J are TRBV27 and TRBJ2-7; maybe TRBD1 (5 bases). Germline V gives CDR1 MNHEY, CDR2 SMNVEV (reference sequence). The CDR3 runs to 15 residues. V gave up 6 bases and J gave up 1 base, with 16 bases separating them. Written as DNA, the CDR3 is TGTGCCAGCAGAACGCGTGACAGTGGTTCCTACGAGCAGTACTTC. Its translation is CASRTRDSGSYEQYF.

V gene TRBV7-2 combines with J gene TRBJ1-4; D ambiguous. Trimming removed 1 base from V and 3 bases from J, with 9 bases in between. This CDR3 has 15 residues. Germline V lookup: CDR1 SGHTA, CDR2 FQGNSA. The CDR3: CASSLEGRANEKLFF. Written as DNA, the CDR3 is TGTGCCAGCAGCTTAGAGGGCAGAGCTAATGAAAAACTGTTTTTT.

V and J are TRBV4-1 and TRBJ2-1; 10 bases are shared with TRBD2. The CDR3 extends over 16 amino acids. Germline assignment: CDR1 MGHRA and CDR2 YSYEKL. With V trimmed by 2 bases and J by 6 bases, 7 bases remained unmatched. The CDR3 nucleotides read TGCGCCAGCAGCCAACCATGGGCTAGCGGGAGCAATGAGCAGTTCTTC. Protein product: CASSQPWASGSNEQFF.